This is a list of T cell receptor beta chains from one sample in a study of cytomegalovirus exposure and HLA in healthy donors. The table came from immunoSEQ multiplex PCR; TCRdb's copy has only in-frame clones and leaves some out. Of about 150,000 clones in the sample, around 83% were seen once. Specimen: PBMCs. These receptors came from a human donor in good health. CDR3s include the opening cysteine and the closing phenylalanine or tryptophan. D genes are given only for firm matches. Size is stated for part of the rows, as once, few or many counts, or as a class when the clone is expanded.

>TRBV6-6|TRBD1|few|TRBJ1-1
TGTGCCAGCGACTTTCCGGGACAGGGGGTGAACACTGAAGCTTTCTTT
CASDFPGQGVNTEAFF
>TRBV9|NA|NA|TRBJ2-7
TGTGCCAGCAGCCCGGCGGGACCCTACGAGCAGTACTTC
CASSPAGPYEQYF
>TRBV28|NA|NA|TRBJ2-3
TGTGCCAGCAGTTTACAGGTTGATACGCAGTATTTT
CASSLQVDTQYF
>TRBV27|TRBD2|NA|TRBJ2-5
TGTGCCAGCAGTTTATCGCGCTCACTAGCGGACCAAGAGACCCAGTACTTC
CASSLSRSLADQETQYF
>TRBV10-3|TRBD1|NA|TRBJ2-7
TGTGCCATCAGTGAGCCGGGACAGGGAAACTCCTACGAGCAGTACTTC
CAISEPGQGNSYEQYF
>TRBV12-5|NA|NA|TRBJ1-1
TGTGCTAGTGGTACAGGGTACTGGGCTTTCTTT
CASGTGYWAFF
>TRBV5-1|NA|few|TRBJ2-7
TGCGCCAGCAGCGTGGACGGCTCCTACGAGCAGTACTTC
CASSVDGSYEQYF
>TRBV28|NA|NA|TRBJ1-5
TGTGCCAGCAGTTTATCTAGCAATCGGCCCCAGCATTTT
CASSLSSNRPQHF
>TRBV7-2|TRBD2|NA|TRBJ2-5
TGTGCCAGCAGCTTCTGGACTAGCGAAGAGACCCAGTACTTC
CASSFWTSEETQYF
>TRBV7-3|TRBD1|NA|TRBJ1-1
TGTGCCAGCAGCGAACAGGGGGGGACCCGAGAAGCTTTCTTT
CASSEQGGTREAFF
>TRBV11-1|NA|NA|TRBJ2-2
TGTGCCAGCAGCTTATCCGGGAGAGGGGTGAGCACCGGGGAGCTGTTTTTT
CASSLSGRGVSTGELFF
>TRBV6-5|TRBD1|NA|TRBJ1-5
TGTGCCAGCAGTAAACAGGGGTATCAGCCCCAGCATTTT
CASSKQGYQPQHF
>TRBV5-4|NA|NA|TRBJ2-5
TGTGCCAGCAGCTCGAACTCGGGGAAAGGGATGGAGACCCAGTACTTC
CASSSNSGKGMETQYF
>TRBV27|NA|few|TRBJ2-7
TGTGCCAGCCGAGGGGGTTCCTACGAGCAGTACTTC
CASRGGSYEQYF
>TRBV6-6|TRBD2|NA|TRBJ2-7
TGTGCCAGCACTATGACTAGCGGACCGTCCTACGAGCAGTACTTC
CASTMTSGPSYEQYF
>TRBV4-2|TRBD2|NA|TRBJ2-3
TGTGCCAGCAGCCAAGGGTGGGCGGGAGGAGATACGCAGTATTTT
CASSQGWAGGDTQYF